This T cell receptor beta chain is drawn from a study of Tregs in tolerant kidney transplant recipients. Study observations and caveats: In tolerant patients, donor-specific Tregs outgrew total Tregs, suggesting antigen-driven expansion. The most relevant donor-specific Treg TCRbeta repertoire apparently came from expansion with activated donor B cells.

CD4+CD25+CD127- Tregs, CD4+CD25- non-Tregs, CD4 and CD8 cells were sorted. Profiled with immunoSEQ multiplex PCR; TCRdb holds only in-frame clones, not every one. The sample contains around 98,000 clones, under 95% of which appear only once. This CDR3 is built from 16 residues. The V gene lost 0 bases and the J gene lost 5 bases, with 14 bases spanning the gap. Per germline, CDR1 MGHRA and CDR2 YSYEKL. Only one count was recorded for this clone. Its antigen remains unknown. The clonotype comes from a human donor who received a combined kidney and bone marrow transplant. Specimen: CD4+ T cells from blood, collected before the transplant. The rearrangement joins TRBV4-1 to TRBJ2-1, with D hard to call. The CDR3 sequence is CASSQEGTGGHNEQFF. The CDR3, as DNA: TGCGCCAGCAGCCAAGAAGGCACTGGCGGCCACAATGAGCAGTTCTTC.